This is a list of T cell receptor beta chains from one sample in a study of blood T cell repertoires in COVID-19. Here immunoSEQ multiplex PCR was the method, and the copy in TCRdb shows in-frame clones only, minus some. The table shows roughly 200,000 clones, with 84% occurring only once. The sequenced sample was peripheral blood. The receptor source for this set is a woman aged 80 or over with COVID-19, enrolled during active disease. Both conserved end residues are part of each CDR3.

j_call cdr3_length v_call cdr3_aa
TRBJ1-2 12 TRBV28 CASGDRVYGYTF
TRBJ2-2 13 TRBV7-8 CASSLFRAGELFF
TRBJ1-1 15 TRBV11-2 CASSLQGTGNTEAFF
TRBJ2-2 12 TRBV5-1 CASAHDTGELFF
TRBJ2-5 16 TRBV7-2 CASSLRTSGGQETQYF
TRBJ1-4 15 TRBV7-9 CASSSGTATNEKLFF
TRBJ1-2 15 TRBV19 CASSISDDRDDGYTF
TRBJ2-2 14 TRBV18 CASSPPSGERELFF
TRBJ1-1 14 TRBV2 CASGDYTATGKAFF
TRBJ1-5 13 TRBV24-1 CATGTLGGQPQHF
TRBJ1-2 12 TRBV30 CAWSGTPYGYTF
TRBJ2-1 15 TRBV15 CATSGGTRADNEQFF
TRBJ2-3 15 TRBV6-5 CASRYRENPPDTQYF
TRBJ2-2 16 TRBV5-1 CASSLAPSGVVGELFF
TRBJ1-2 16 TRBV7-2 CASSTFGGSWNYGYTF
TRBJ2-5 13 TRBV2 CASSALRHKTQYF
TRBJ1-5 18 TRBV28 CASSLQTGFGLSNQPQHF
TRBJ1-5 14 TRBV30 CAWSATGGHQPQHF
TRBJ1-5 15 TRBV5-1 CASSLDLGGGQPQHF
TRBJ1-4 14 TRBV5-6 CASSSRQGGEKLFF
TRBJ1-5 13 TRBV24-1 CATSAWDGRAQHF
TRBJ1-3 14 TRBV6-5 CASLREGGGNTIYF
TRBJ1-6 16 TRBV7-9 CASSSLGQTPYSPLHF
TRBJ2-1 15 TRBV5-1 CASSLTSGSYNEQFF
TRBJ1-1 15 TRBV18 CASSPAEVLNTEAFF
TRBJ1-3 15 TRBV24-1 CATSDTKTVGNTIYF
TRBJ1-6 14 TRBV18 CASSPGQGGSPLHF
TRBJ2-5 12 TRBV6-1 CASTGLGETQYF
TRBJ2-1 14 TRBV25-1 CASRGQGGNSEQFF
TRBJ2-2 13 TRBV29-1 CSVATGGTGELFF
TRBJ1-4 15 TRBV6-6 CASSLAGTGNEKLFF